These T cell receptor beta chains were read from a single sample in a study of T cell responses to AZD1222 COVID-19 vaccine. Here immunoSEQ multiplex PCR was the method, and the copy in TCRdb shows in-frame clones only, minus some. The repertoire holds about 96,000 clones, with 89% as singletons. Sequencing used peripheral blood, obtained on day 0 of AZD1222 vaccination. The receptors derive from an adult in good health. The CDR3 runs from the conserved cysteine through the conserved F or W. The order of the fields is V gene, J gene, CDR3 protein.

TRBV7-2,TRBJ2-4,CASSHTISAKNIQYF
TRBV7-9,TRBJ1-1,CASSLGTGKTEAFF
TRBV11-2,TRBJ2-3,CASRESQGGTDTQYF
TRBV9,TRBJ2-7,CASSVAPGGVDEQYF
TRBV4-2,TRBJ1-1,CASSSAQENTEAFF
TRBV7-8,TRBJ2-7,CASSYGTAGSGEQYF
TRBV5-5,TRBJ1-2,CASSLDRGLIYGYTF
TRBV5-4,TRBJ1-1,CASSLDPTGDTEAFF
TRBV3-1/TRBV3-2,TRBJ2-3,CASSQDGAESYTQYF
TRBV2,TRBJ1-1,CASRPRQGRNTEAFF
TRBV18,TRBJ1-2,CASSSQTGKNYGYTF
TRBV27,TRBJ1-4,CAQQSFGVGTNEKLFF
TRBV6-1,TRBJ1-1,CASSESVSTGLEAFF
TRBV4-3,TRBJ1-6,CASSQDILENSPLHF
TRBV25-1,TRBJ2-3,CASSEGGQGAVDTQYF
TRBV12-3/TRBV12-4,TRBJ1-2,CASSRLTNYGYTF
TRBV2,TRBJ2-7,CASSLTNYEQYF
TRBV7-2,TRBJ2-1,CASSSGLAGYNEQFF
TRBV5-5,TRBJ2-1,CASSWGGQYNEQFF
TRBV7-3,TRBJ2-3,CASSGGQGDTDTQYF
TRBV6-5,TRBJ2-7,CASSYSRTGGGEQYF
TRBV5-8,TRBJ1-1,CASSLTRVGTEAFF
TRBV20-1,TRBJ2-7,CSASSLVVNEQYF
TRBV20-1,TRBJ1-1,CSARRPTEAFF
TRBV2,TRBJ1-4,CASRQGALEKLFF
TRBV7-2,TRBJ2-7,CASSLRYGTGAGEQYF
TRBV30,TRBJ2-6,CAWSRLSGANVLTF
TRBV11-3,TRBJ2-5,CASSQDTIGTQYF
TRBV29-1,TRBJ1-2,CSVSQVGGYTF
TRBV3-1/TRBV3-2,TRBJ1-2,CASSRDRGRLYGYTF
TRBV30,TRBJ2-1,CAWSVLQENYNEQFF
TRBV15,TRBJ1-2,CATSMGRGGLYGYTF